This TCR beta chain was captured by sequencing in a study of blood T cell repertoires in COVID-19. Study-wide background: Some COVID-19 samples were acute and others convalescent; all came from the United States, Italy and Spain.

Sequenced by immunoSEQ multiplex PCR; TCRdb stores in-frame clones only, minus some. The sample shows some 220,000 clones, 75% to 90% of them seen only once. Individuals drawn from approximately 26 US areas were roughly 18 to 89 years old. Participant reports of clinical history set cohort assignment. Trimming stripped 10 bases from V and 2 bases from J, with 12 bases between. There are 12 residues in the CDR3. CDR1 and CDR2 (germline): SEHNR, FQNEAQ (reference sequence). V gene TRBV7-9 combines with J gene TRBJ2-7; weak D call: TRBD2 (6 bases). The sample was PBMCs or T cells enriched from blood (not recorded which). This TCR was recovered from a woman aged 18-29 years in a cohort exposed to, infected with or recovered from COVID-19 (not recorded which). In DNA, the CDR3 is TGTGCCATTGGCGGGGTCGCCTACGAGCAGTACTTC. The encoded protein is CAIGGVAYEQYF.